The clone carrying this T cell receptor beta chain was seen repeatedly, ten times or more. The antigen is undetermined. Constant-region reverse primers amplified full-length variable regions, followed by semi-nested Nested Universal Primer A PCR. TCRdb re-derived calls from the 5' RACE reads in MiXCR, one entry per CDR3 protein. The sample shows about 43,000 distinct CDR3 sequences, around a fifth of them seen only once. Study-wide findings and caveats: In terms of TCR gene usage, tumor memory CD4+ T cells clustered together with blood and lymph node memory CD4+ cells, as well as with lymph node naive CD4+ cells. Tumor Tregs overlapped most with tumor, then blood, naive CD4+ cells.

Tregs were sorted as CD4+CD25+CD127-/low cells. The source material was Tregs sorted from a lymph node. The origin of this receptor is a female donor with breast cancer.

The CDR3 DNA reads TGCGCCAGCAGCCTGATTGGGGATTGGAATAGCAATCAGCCCCAGCATTTT. It encodes CASSLIGDWNSNQPQHF. V is TRBV4-1 and J is TRBJ1-5; D is unresolved. The CDR3 runs 17 residues. Germline assignment: CDR1 MGHRA and CDR2 YSYEKL. V was shortened by 4 bases and J by 0 bases, with 16 bases between the two germline ends.